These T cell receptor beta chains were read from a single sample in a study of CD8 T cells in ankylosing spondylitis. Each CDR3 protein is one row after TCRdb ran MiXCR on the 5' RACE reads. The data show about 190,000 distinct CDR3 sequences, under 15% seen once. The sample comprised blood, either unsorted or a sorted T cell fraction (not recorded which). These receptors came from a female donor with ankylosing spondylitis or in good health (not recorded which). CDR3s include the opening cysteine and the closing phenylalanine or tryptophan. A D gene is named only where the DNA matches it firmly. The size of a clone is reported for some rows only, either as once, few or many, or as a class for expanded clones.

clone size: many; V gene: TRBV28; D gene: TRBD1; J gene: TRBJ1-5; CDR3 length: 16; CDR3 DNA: TGTGCCAGCAGTTTTGATTGGGTCCAGGGGGCTCAGCCCCAGCATTTT; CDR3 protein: CASSFDWVQGAQPQHF
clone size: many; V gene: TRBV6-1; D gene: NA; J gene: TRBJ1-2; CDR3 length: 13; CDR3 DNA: TGTGCCAGCAGCCTGGTGGACAACTATGGCTACACCTTC; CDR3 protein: CASSLVDNYGYTF
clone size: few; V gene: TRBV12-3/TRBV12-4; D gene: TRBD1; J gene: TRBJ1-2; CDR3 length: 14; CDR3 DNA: TGTGCCAGCAGTTTTGACAGGGGAGGGTATGGCTACACCTTC; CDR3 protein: CASSFDRGGYGYTF
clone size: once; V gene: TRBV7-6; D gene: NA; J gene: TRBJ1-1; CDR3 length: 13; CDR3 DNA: TGTGCCAGCAGCCCGGGGGGGAACACTGAAGCTTCCTTT; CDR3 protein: CASSPGGNTEASF
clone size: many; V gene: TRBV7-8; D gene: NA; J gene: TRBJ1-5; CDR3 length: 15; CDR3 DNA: TGTGCCAGCAGCTTAGATAGGGTCGGCAATCAGCCCCAGCATTTT; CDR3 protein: CASSLDRVGNQPQHF
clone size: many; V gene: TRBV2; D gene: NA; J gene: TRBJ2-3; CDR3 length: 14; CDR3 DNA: TGTGCCAGTCAAGGACGCCTTAGCACAGATACGCAGTATTTT; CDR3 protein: CASQGRLSTDTQYF
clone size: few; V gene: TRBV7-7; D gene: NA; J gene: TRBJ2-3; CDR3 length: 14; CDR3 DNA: TGTGCTAGCAGCTTAGGGATCGGGGCTGATACGCAGTATTTT; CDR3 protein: CASSLGIGADTQYF
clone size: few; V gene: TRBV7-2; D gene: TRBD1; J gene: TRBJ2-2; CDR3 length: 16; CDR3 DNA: TGTGCCAGCCCGGGACAGGGGCTTACGCACCCCGGGGAGCTGTTTTTT; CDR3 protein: CASPGQGLTHPGELFF
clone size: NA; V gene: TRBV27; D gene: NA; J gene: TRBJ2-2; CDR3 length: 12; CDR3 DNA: TGTGCCAGCAGGTCTAGCCCCGGGGAGCTGTTTTTT; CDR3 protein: CASRSSPGELFF
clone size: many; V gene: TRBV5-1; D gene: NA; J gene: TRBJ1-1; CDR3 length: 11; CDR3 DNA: TGCGCCAGCAGCTTGGGCGTTGAAGCTTTCTTT; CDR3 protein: CASSLGVEAFF
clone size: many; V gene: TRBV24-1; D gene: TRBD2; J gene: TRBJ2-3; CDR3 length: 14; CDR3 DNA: TGTGCCACCAGACCTAGCGGGAGTGGAGATACGCAGTATTTT; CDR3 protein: CATRPSGSGDTQYF
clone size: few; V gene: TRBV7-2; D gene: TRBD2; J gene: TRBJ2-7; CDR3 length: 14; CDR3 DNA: TGTGCCAGCAGCTTAATGCGGGGGAACTACGAGCAGTACTTC; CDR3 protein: CASSLMRGNYEQYF
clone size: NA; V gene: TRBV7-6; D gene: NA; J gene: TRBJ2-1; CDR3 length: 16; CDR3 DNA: TGTGCCAGCAGCTTAGGATCTCCAGGGAGCTACAATGAGCAGTTCTTC; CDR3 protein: CASSLGSPGSYNEQFF
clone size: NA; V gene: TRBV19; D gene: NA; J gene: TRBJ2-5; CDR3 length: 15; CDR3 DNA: TGTGCCAGTAGTGTACAGGTTGGTAACCAAGAGACCCAGTACTTC; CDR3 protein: CASSVQVGNQETQYF
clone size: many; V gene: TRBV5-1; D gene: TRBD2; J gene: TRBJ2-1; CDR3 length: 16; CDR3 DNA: TGCGCCAGCAGCTTACCCGGGACTAGCGGGTACAATGAGCAGTTCTTC; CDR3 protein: CASSLPGTSGYNEQFF
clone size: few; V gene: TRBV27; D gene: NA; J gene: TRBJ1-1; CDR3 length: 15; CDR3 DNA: TGTGCCAGCAGTTTATCCACAGGGAGGAACACTGAAGCTTTCTTT; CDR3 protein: CASSLSTGRNTEAFF
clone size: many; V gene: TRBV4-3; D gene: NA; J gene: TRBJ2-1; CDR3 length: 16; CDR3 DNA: TGCGCCAGCAGCCAAGAATCTAGCCCTCCCCACAATGAGCAGTTCTTC; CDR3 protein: CASSQESSPPHNEQFF
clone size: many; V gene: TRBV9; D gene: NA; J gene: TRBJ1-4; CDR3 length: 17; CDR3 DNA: TGTGCCAGCAGCGTAGGGATACGAAGTTCGGTTGGTGAAAAACTGTTTTTT; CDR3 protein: CASSVGIRSSVGEKLFF
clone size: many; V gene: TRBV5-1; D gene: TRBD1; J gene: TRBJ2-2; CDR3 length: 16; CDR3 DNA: TGCGCCAGCAGCTTGGCCGGCAGGGGGTTCGCCGGGGAGCTGTTTTTT; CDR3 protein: CASSLAGRGFAGELFF
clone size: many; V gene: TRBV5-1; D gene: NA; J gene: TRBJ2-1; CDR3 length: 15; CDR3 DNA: TGCGCCAGCAGCTTGAGTCCCTTGGACGGAGGTGAGCAGTTCTTC; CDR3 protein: CASSLSPLDGGEQFF
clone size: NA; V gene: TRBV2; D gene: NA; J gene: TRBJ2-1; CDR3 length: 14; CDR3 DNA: TGTGCCAGCACTCCCGGGGCAGGGGCCAATGAGCAGTTCTTC; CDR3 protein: CASTPGAGANEQFF
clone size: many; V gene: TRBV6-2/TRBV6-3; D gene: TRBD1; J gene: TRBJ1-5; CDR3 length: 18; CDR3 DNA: TGTGCCAGCAGTTACAGGCCTCTTACAGGGGTCGAAAATCAGCCCCAGCATTTT; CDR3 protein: CASSYRPLTGVENQPQHF
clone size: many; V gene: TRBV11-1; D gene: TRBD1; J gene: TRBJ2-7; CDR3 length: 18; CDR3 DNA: TGTGCCAGCAGCTCCCCTCTCTCCGGGACAGAAGGCCCCTACGAGCAGTACTTC; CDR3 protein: CASSSPLSGTEGPYEQYF
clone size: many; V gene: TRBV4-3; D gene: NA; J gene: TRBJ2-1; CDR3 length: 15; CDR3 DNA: TGCGCCAGCAGCCAAGGGCGAGCTGGTGTGGATGAGCAGTTCTTC; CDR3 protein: CASSQGRAGVDEQFF
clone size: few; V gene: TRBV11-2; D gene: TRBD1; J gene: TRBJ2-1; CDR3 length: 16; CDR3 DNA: TGTGCCAGCAGTCAACGACAGGGCCCCCCCTACAATGAGCAGTTCTTC; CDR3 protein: CASSQRQGPPYNEQFF
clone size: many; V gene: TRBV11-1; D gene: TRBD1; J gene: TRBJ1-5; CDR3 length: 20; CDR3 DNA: TGTGCCAGCAGCTTAGACATCCGGGACAGGGCTATCGCATGCAATCAGCCCCAGCATTTT; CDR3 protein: CASSLDIRDRAIACNQPQHF